The TCR beta chain described here comes from a study of siplizumab effects on memory and regulatory T cells. Germline assignment: CDR1 LGHNA and CDR2 YSLEER. Trimming cost V 0 bases and J 0 bases, with 18 bases left between them. The CDR3 sequence is 18 residues long. Study-wide results and limits: Naive versus memory phenotype went unassigned for roughly 75-95% of proliferating CD4+ or CD8+ clones. Alloreactive sequences that could be traced to unstimulated CD4+ memory cells showed a significant reduction under siplizumab. Researchers could map only a minor fraction of alloreactive clones to unstimulated subsets.

Assayed TCR templates numbered roughly 93,000 for each sample. Profiled with immunoSEQ multiplex PCR; TCRdb holds only in-frame clones, not every one. The sample lists about 100,000 clones; around 92% were seen once. About this clone itself: Its antigen is as yet unknown.

The rearrangement uses TRBV4-3 and TRBJ2-7, with a weak D call TRBD2 (5 bases). This TCR came from a human donor in good health. Sequenced input: CD4+ T cells sorted from blood. The CDR3 loop reads CASSQEYGQRRNSYEQYF. The CDR3, as DNA: TGCGCCAGCAGCCAAGAGTACGGTCAGCGGCGAAACTCCTACGAGCAGTACTTC.